A single sample is the source of the 22 T cell receptor beta chains below, sequenced in a study of T cells in Graves' hyperthyroidism and ophthalmopathy. There were TCR beta CDR3 regions amplified from RNA transcripts. The TCR CDR3 was amplified in a first-round RT-PCR using the HTBI primer set. TCRdb called the multiplex PCR reads again in MiXCR, with one record for every CDR3 protein. The table records about 500,000 distinct CDR3 sequences, around 15% of them present only once. Sequencing was performed on blood. The source of these receptors is a woman in her 30s with Graves' ophthalmopathy.

The chain combines TRBV19 with TRBJ2-2; D unresolved. This CDR3 spans 14 amino acids. V gave up 2 bases and J gave up 5 bases, with 9 bases separating them. CDR1 and CDR2 (germline): LNHDA, SQIVND (reference sequence). CDR3 DNA: TGTGCCAGTAGTATAAGGGCTACTACCGGGGAGCTGTTTTTT. Protein product: CASSIRATTGELFF. Drawing the rest from reference TRBV19 and TRBJ2-2, the complete variable domain is DGGITQSPKYLFRKEGQNVTLSCEQNLNHDAMYWYRQDPGQGLRLIYYSQIVNDFQKGDIAEGYSVSREKKESFPLTVTSAQKNPTAFYLCASSIRATTGELFFGEGSRLTVL.

The rearrangement uses TRBV4-2 and TRBJ1-1; D not certain. V lost 2 bases to trimming and J lost 2 bases, with 9 bases between them. The germline CDR1 and CDR2 sequences are LGHNA and YNFKEQ. The CDR3 covers 14 residues. The CDR3 here is CASSQLTLNTEAFF. CDR3 DNA sequence: TGTGCCAGCAGCCAACTGACACTAAACACTGAAGCTTTCTTT.

This clonotype was observed a handful of times. V gene TRBV28 combines with J gene TRBJ1-2, with D tentatively TRBD1 (6 bases). This CDR3 region has 14 residues. Germline CDR1 reads MDHEN; CDR2 reads SYDVKM. Trimming shortened V by 8 bases and J by 4 bases, and 17 bases separated the two germline ends. The CDR3 DNA sequence: TGTGCCAGCTGCAGAACGGGACAATCCTATGGCTACACCTTC. Amino acids: CASCRTGQSYGYTF.

This clonotype was picked up many times. This chain connects TRBV11-1 to TRBJ2-7, with 9 bases aligning to TRBD2. The V segment lost 5 bases and the J segment 3 bases; nucleotides outside the gene matches: 5. The CDR3 consists of 14 residues. CDR1 and CDR2 from the germline V gene are SGHAT and FQDESV (reference sequence). CDR3 amino acids: CASSMTSGHYEQYF. DNA for the CDR3: TGTGCCAGCAGCATGACTAGCGGACACTACGAGCAGTACTTC.

In this sample, this clonotype turned up many times. The V and J genes are TRBV20-1 and TRBJ1-4; 7 bases line up with TRBD1. Germline V gene sequence: CDR1 DFQATT, CDR2 SNEGSKA (reference sequence). CDR3 size: 15 residues. J lost 7 bases, V lost 2 bases, and 10 bases had no gene match. The DNA for the CDR3 is TGCAGTGCTAGATCCCTTCAGGGGGTGGGTGAAAAACTGTTTTTT. Its protein is CSARSLQGVGEKLFF.

This clonotype has only a few counts. This CDR3 is CASTIQGGTEAFF. In nucleotides, the CDR3 is TGTGCCAGCACCATACAGGGGGGGACTGAAGCTTTCTTT. The chain couples TRBV6-1 to TRBJ1-1; 8 positions agree with TRBD1. The length of the CDR3 is 13 residues. Trimming took 7 bases from V and 5 from J; bases not matched to a gene: 6. Germline loops: CDR1 MNHNS, CDR2 SASEGT.

This clonotype was counted between two and nine times. The genes are TRBV20-1 and TRBJ2-7, with D tentatively TRBD1 (6 bases). From germline, CDR1 is DFQATT and CDR2 SNEGSKA (reference sequence). Trimming stripped 0 bases from V and 3 bases from J, with 15 bases between. The CDR3 length is 15 residues. For the CDR3, the DNA is TGCAGTGCTAGAGATGTATTACAGGGTGACTACGAGCAGTACTTC. Its translation: CSARDVLQGDYEQYF.

The chain has TRBV5-8 and TRBJ2-1; 13 positions agree with TRBD2. V was clipped by 2 bases and J by 3 bases; unmatched bases: 11. The germline CDR1 and CDR2 sequences are SGHTS and YDEGEE. This CDR3 is 19 amino acids long. The CDR3 DNA is TGTGCCAGCAGCTTAAACGGACTAGCGGGAGCGTTAAACTACAATGAGCAGTTCTTC. Translating gives CASSLNGLAGALNYNEQFF.

J is TRBJ2-7 and V is TRBV5-1; TRBD2 might be the D (5 bases). The germline V gene encodes CDR1 SGHRS and CDR2 YFSETQ. The germline V and J ends were trimmed by 0 bases and 1 base, with 8 bases remaining between them. This CDR3 region has 14 residues. The CDR3 here is CASSLVATSYEQYF. The CDR3 DNA sequence: TGCGCCAGCAGCTTGGTAGCGACATCCTACGAGCAGTACTTC. The full variable domain, in which reference TRBV5-1 and TRBJ2-7 provide the parts outside the CDR3, is KAGVTQTPRYLIKTRGQQVTLSCSPISGHRSVSWYQQTPGQGLQFLFEYFSETQRNKGNFPGRFSGRQFSNSRSEMNVSTLELGDSALYLCASSLVATSYEQYFGPGTRLTVT.

This clonotype was seen repeatedly, ten times or more. V gene TRBV30 combines with J gene TRBJ2-7, with 8 positions matching TRBD1. Germline V gene sequence: CDR1 GTSNPN, CDR2 SVGIG (reference sequence). This CDR3 has 12 residues. V lost 3 bases and J lost 9; bases outside the gene matches: 7. The CDR3 DNA is TGTGCCTGGAGCATAAGACAGGGGTCGCAGTACTTC. This codes for CAWSIRQGSQYF.

The V call is TRBV11-2, the J call TRBJ2-2; possible D gene TRBD2, 5 bases. CDR3 length: 17 amino acids. V lost 3 bases and J 3 bases, leaving 17 bases between the germline ends. In germline, CDR1 is SGHAT, CDR2 FQNNGV. CDR3 nucleotide sequence: TGTGCCAGCAGCTTTCCCCTAGCTTCCCGGGACACCGGGGAGCTGTTTTTT. It specifies CASSFPLASRDTGELFF.

Ten or more counts support this clonotype. V is TRBV6-2 or TRBV6-3 and J is TRBJ2-7; weak D call: TRBD2 (5 bases). The CDR3 runs 13 residues. Germline loops: CDR1 MNHEY, CDR2 SVGEGT. The V gene lost 6 bases and the J gene lost 3 bases, with 12 bases spanning the gap. CDR3 bases: TGTGCCAGCAGACTAGGACGGGGCTACGAGCAGTACTTC. Translating it yields CASRLGRGYEQYF.

Of note for this clonotype: A much larger clone sits a single nucleotide away, making a read error possible. This chain connects TRBV7-3 to TRBJ2-1; possibly TRBD1 or TRBD2 for D (5 bases each). The CDR3 spans 13 residues. Germline V lookup: CDR1 SGHTA, CDR2 FQGTGA. Here the CDR3 DNA reads TGTGCCGGCAGCCCCACCGGGGCCAATGAGCAGTTCTTC. This sequence encodes CAGSPTGANEQFF.

This clonotype showed up many times. V and J are TRBV28 and TRBJ2-3; D is tentatively TRBD1 or TRBD2 (5 bases each). This CDR3 is 17 amino acids long. Trimming stripped 11 bases from V and 3 bases from J, with 27 bases between. Germline values: CDR1 MDHEN, CDR2 SYDVKM. CDR3 nucleotide sequence: TGTGCCTGCATGGAAGGGTCTGGGGGTCAGATAACAGATACGCAGTATTTT. Protein product: CACMEGSGGQITDTQYF.

This clonotype was picked up a small number of times. Germline is not matched at one junction end, which may reflect a read error. The V gene is TRBV7-2, the J gene TRBJ2-1; 8 nucleotides align to TRBD2. From germline, CDR1 is SGHTA and CDR2 FQGNSA. This CDR3 comprises 14 residues. CDR3 protein: CASSVAGIYNEQFF. The DNA for the CDR3 is TGTGCCAGCAGCGTAGCGGGAATATACAATGAGCAGTTCTTC.

The chain has TRBV28 and TRBJ2-7; 7 bases agree with TRBD1. The CDR3 loop spans 14 amino acids. Germline CDR1 reads MDHEN; CDR2 reads SYDVKM. The ends lost 8 bases at V and 0 bases at J; junction bases unmatched: 7. CDR3 DNA sequence: TGTGCCAGCGAGGGGGCAGGAACCTCCTACGAGCAGTACTTC. Translating it yields CASEGAGTSYEQYF. The whole variable domain, filled in from reference TRBV28 and TRBJ2-7, reads DVKVTQSSRYLVKRTGEKVFLECVQDMDHENMFWYRQDPGLGLRLIYFSYDVKMKEKGDIPEGYSVSREKKERFSLILESASTNQTSMYLCASEGAGTSYEQYFGPGTRLTVT.

Remarks on this clonotype: The junction differs from germline at one of its ends, possibly a read error. V is TRBV12-3 or TRBV12-4 and J is TRBJ2-4; TRBD1 might be the D (7 bases). The CDR3 totals 14 residues. Here the CDR3 DNA reads TGTGCCAGCAGTTTGTCAGGGGGAGGAAACGTTCAGTACTTC. Translated, it gives CASSLSGGGNVQYF.

At least ten counts were recorded for this clonotype. V is TRBV28 and J is TRBJ2-7, with D uncertain. The CDR3 has 15 amino acids. Germline V lookup: CDR1 MDHEN, CDR2 SYDVKM. Deletions cut 2 bases from V and 2 bases from J, with 13 bases between. The CDR3 nucleotides are TGTGCCAGCAGTTTAAACTCACTCTTTACCTACGAGCAGTACTTC. It yields the protein CASSLNSLFTYEQYF.

This clonotype was counted ten times or more. This sequence joins TRBV5-1 and TRBJ2-5; D is ambiguous. This CDR3 spans 13 amino acids. Trimming shortened V by 1 base and J by 3 bases, and 7 bases separated the two germline ends. The V gene's germline CDR1 is SGHRS and CDR2 YFSETQ. The CDR3 DNA reads as TGCGCCAGCAGCTTGATCGTAGAAGAGACCCAGTACTTC. The encoded protein is CASSLIVEETQYF.

The chain employs TRBV24-1 and TRBJ2-1, with D perhaps TRBD1 or TRBD2 (5 bases each). This CDR3 has 14 amino acids. V dropped 6 bases and J dropped 6 bases, with 14 bases sitting between them. Germline CDR1 reads KGHDR; CDR2 reads SFDVKD. CDR3 sequence: CATSFQGEFNEQFF. The CDR3 nucleotides read TGTGCCACCAGTTTTCAGGGAGAGTTCAATGAGCAGTTCTTC.

The chain recombines TRBV27 with TRBJ2-1, with D perhaps TRBD2 (5 bases). CDR1 and CDR2 (germline): MNHEY, SMNVEV (reference sequence). The V gene lost 4 bases and the J gene lost 6 bases, with 16 bases spanning the gap. The CDR3 has 15 amino acids. The CDR3 DNA follows: TGTGCCAGCAGTTGGTCGGGGAATCCAGGCAATGAGCAGTTCTTC. Translation: CASSWSGNPGNEQFF.

Regarding this clonotype: Since a much larger clone is just one base distant, this may be a read error. V is TRBV7-2 and J is TRBJ2-1, with D unresolved. CDR3 length: 13 amino acids. V was clipped by 3 bases and J by 8 bases, with 11 bases between them. Germline V gene sequence: CDR1 SGHTA, CDR2 FQGNSA. The CDR3 is CASSLTGGHEQFF. For the CDR3, the DNA is TGTGCCAGCAGCTTGACTGGCGGTCATGAGCAGTTCTTC. The complete variable domain, with remaining parts taken from reference TRBV7-2 and TRBJ2-1, reads GAGVSQSPSNKVTEKGKDVELRCDPISGHTALYWYRQSLGQGLEFLIYFQGNSAPDKSGLPSDRFSAERTGGSVSTLTIQRTQQEDSAVYLCASSLTGGHEQFFGPGTRLTVL.